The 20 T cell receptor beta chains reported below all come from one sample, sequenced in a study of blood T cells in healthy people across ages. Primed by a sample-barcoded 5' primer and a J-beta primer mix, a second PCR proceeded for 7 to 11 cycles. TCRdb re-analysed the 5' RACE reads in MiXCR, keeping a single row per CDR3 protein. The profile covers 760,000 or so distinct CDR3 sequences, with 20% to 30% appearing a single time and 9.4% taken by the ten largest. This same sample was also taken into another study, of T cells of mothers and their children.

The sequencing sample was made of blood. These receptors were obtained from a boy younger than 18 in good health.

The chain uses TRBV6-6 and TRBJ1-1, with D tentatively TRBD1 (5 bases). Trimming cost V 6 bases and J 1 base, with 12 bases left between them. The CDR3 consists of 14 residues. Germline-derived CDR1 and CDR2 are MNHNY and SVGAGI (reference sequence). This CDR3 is CASSWTSPNTEAFF. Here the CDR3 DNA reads TGTGCCAGCAGCTGGACAAGCCCGAACACTGAAGCTTTCTTT.

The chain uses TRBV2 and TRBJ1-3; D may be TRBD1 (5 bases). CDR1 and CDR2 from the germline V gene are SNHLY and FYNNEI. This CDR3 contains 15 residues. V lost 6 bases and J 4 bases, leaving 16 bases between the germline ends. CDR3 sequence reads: CASSRDGALGNTIYF. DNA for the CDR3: TGTGCCAGCAGCCGGGACGGCGCGCTCGGAAACACCATATATTTT.

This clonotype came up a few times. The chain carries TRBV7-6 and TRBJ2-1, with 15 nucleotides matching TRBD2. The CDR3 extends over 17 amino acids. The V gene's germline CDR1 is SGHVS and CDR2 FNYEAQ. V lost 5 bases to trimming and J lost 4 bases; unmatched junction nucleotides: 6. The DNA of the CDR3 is TGTGCCAGCAGCGTTACCGGGACTAGCGGGGGGTACAATGAGCAGTTCTTC. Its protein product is CASSVTGTSGGYNEQFF.

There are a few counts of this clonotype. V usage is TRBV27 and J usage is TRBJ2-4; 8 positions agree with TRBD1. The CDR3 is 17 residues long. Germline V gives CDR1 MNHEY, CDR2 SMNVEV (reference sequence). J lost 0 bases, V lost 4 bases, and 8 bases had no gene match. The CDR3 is CASSSGQGSLAKNIQYF. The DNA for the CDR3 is TGTGCCAGCAGTTCAGGACAGGGATCCTTAGCCAAAAACATTCAGTACTTC.

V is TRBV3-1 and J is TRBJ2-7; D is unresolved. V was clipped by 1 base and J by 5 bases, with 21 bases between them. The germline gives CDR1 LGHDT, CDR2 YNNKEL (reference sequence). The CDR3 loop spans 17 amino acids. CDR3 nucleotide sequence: TGTGCCAGCAGCCAAGGGGTCGGTATCCCGTACCTGGACGAGCAGTACTTC. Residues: CASSQGVGIPYLDEQYF.

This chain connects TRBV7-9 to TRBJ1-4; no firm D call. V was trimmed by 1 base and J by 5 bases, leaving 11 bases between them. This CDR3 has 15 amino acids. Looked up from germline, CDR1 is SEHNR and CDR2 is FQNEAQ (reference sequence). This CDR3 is CASSLGLTFNEKLFF. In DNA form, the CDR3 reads TGTGCCAGCAGCTTAGGCTTGACTTTCAATGAAAAACTGTTTTTT. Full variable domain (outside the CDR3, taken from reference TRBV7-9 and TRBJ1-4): DTGVSQNPRHKITKRGQNVTFRCDPISEHNRLYWYRQTLGQGPEFLTYFQNEAQLEKSRLLSDRFSAERPKGSFSTLEIQRTEQGDSAMYLCASSLGLTFNEKLFFGSGTQLSVL.

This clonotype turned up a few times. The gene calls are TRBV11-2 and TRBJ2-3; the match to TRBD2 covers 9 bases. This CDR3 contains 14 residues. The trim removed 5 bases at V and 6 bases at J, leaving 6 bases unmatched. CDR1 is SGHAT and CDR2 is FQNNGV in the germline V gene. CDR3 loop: CASSVAGDTDTQYF. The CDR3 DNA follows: TGTGCCAGCAGCGTAGCGGGAGATACGGATACGCAGTATTTT.

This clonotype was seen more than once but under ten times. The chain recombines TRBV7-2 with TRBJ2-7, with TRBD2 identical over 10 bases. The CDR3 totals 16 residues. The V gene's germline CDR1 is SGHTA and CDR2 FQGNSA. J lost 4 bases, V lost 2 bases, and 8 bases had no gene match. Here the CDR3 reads CASSLNSGGKTYEQYF. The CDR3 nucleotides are TGTGCCAGCAGCTTAAATAGCGGGGGGAAGACTTACGAGCAGTACTTC.

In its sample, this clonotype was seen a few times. CDR3 DNA: TGTGCCACCATAGACCGAACCGCGGCGCAGTATTTT. It codes for CATIDRTAAQYF. This chain connects TRBV28 to TRBJ2-3, with D unresolved. V was pared by 10 bases and J by 10 bases, with 18 bases between. The germline CDR1 and CDR2 sequences are MDHEN and SYDVKM. This CDR3 is built from 12 residues.

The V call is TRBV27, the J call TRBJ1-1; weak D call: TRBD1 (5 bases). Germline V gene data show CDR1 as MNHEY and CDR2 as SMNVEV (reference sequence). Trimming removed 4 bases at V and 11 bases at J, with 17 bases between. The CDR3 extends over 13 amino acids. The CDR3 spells CASSSPGITQAFF. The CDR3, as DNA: TGTGCCAGCAGTTCGCCAGGGATAACGCAGGCTTTCTTT.

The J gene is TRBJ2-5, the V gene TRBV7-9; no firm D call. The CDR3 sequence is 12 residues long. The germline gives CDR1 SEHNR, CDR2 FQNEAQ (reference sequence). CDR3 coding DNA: TGTGGCCTCCAACCCCCGGGAGAGACCCAGTACTTC. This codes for CGLQPPGETQYF.

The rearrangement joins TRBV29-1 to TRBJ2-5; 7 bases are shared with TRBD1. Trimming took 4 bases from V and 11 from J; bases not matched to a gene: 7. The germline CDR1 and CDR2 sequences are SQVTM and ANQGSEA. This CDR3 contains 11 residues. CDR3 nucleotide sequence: TGCAGCGTTGGATTAGGGGGCGGGCAGTACTTC. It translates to CSVGLGGGQYF. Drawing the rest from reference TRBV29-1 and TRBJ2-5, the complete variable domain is SAVISQKPSRDICQRGTSLTIQCQVDSQVTMMFWYRQQPGQSLTLIATANQGSEATYESGFVIDKFPISRPNLTFSTLTVSNMSPEDSSIYLCSVGLGGGQYFGPGTRLLVL.

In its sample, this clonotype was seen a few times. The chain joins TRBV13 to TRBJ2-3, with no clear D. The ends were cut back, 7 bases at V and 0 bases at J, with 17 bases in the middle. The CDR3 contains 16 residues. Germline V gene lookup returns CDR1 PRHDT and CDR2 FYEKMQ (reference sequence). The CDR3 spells CASNRPPLTSTDTQYF. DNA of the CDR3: TGTGCCAGCAACCGGCCCCCACTTACTAGCACAGATACGCAGTATTTT.

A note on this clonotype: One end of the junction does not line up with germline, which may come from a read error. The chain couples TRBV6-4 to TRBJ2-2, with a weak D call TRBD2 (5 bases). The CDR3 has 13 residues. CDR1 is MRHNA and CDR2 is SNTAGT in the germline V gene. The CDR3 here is CASSVKTTGELLF. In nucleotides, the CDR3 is TGTGCCAGCAGTGTCAAGACCACCGGGGAGCTGCTTTTT.

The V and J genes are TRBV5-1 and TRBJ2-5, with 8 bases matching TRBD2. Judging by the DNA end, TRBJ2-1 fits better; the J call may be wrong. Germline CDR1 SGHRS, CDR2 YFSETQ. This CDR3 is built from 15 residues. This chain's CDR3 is CASRSGTSSYNEQFF. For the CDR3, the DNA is TGCGCCAGCAGGTCGGGGACTAGTAGTTACAATGAGCAGTTCTTC.

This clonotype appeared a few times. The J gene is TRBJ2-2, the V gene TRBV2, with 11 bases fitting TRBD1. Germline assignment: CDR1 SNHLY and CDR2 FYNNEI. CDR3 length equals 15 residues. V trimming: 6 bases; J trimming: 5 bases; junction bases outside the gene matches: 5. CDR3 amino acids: CASRRTGGNTGELFF. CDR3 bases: TGTGCCAGCAGACGGACAGGGGGCAATACCGGGGAGCTGTTTTTT. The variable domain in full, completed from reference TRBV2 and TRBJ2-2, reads EPEVTQTPSHQVTQMGQEVILRCVPISNHLYFYWYRQILGQKVEFLVSFYNNEISEKSEIFDDQFSVERPDGSNFTLKIRSTKLEDSAMYFCASRRTGGNTGELFFGEGSRLTVL.

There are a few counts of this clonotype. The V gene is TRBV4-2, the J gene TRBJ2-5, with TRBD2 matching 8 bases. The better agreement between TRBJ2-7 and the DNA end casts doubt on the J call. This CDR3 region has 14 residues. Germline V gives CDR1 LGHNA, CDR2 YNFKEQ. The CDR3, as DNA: TGTGCCAGCAGCCAACTAGCGGGCCGTTACGAGCAGTACTTC. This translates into CASSQLAGRYEQYF.

The CDR3 sequence: CASSGQRGHTDEQFF. In DNA form, the CDR3 reads TGTGCCAGCAGCGGGCAGCGGGGGCACACCGATGAGCAGTTCTTC. The chain couples TRBV7-9 to TRBJ2-5; 8 nucleotides match TRBD2. The J call may be mistaken, given a closer DNA end match to TRBJ2-1. Per the germline V gene, CDR1 is SEHNR and CDR2 is FQNEAQ (reference sequence). CDR3 size: 15 residues.

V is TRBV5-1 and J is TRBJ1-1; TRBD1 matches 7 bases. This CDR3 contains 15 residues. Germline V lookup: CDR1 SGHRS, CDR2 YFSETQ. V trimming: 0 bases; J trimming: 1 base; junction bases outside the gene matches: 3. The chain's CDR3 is CASSLVQGRNTEAFF. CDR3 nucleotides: TGCGCCAGCAGCTTGGTACAGGGGAGGAACACTGAAGCTTTCTTT.

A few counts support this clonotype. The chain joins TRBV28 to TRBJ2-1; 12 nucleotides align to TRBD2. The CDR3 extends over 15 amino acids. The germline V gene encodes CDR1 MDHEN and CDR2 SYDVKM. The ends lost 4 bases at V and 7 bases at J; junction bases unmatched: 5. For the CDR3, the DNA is TGTGCCAGCAGTTCTAGCGGGAGGGCGAGGAATGAGCAGTTCTTC. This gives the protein CASSSSGRARNEQFF.